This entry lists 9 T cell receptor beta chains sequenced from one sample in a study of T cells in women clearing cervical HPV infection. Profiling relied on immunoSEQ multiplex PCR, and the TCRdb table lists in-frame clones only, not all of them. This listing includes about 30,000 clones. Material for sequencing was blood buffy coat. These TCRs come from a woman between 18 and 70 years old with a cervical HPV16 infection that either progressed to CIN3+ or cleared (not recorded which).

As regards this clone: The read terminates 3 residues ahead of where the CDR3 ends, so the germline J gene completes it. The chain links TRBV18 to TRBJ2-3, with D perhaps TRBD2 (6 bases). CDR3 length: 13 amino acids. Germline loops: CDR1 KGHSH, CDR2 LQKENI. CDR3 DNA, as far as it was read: TGTGCCAGCTCACCACCCCCACCGGGGGCG. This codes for CASSPPPPGA. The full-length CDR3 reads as CASSPPPPGAQYF. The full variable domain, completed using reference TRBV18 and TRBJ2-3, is NAGVMQNPRHLVRRRGQEARLRCSPMKGHSHVYWYRQLPEEGLKFMVYLQKENIIDESGMPKERFSAEFPKEGPSILRIQQVVRGDSAAYFCASSPPPPGAQYFGPGTRLTVL.

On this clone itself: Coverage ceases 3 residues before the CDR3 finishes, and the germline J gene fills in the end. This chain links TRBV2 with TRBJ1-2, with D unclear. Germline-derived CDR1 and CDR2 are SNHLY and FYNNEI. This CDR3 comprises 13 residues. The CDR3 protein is CATSRDGAGDYTF. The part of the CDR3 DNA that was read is TGTGCCACGTCTAGGGATGGCGCGGGTGAC. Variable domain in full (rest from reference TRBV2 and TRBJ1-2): EPEVTQTPSHQVTQMGQEVILRCVPISNHLYFYWYRQILGQKVEFLVSFYNNEISEKSEIFDDQFSVERPDGSNFTLKIRSTKLEDSAMYFCATSRDGAGDYTFGSGTRLTVV.

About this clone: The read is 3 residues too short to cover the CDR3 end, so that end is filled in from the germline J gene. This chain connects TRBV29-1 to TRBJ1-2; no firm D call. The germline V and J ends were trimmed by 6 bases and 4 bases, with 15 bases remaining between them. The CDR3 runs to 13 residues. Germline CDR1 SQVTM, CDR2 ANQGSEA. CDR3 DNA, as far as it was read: TGCAGCGTAGTGACACCAGATATCTATGGC. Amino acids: CSVVTPDIYG. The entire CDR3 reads CSVVTPDIYGYTF.

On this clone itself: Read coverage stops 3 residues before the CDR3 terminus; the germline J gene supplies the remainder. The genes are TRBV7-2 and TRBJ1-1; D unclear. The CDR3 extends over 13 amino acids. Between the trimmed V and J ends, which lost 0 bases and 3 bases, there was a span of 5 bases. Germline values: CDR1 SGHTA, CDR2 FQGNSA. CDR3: CASSLALDTEAFF. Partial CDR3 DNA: TGTGCCAGCAGCTTAGCTTTAGACACTGAA.

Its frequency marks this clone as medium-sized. The CDR3 sequence: CASSFSSGAYNEQFF. Partial CDR3 DNA: TGTGCCAGCAGCTTCTCTAGCGGGGCCTACAATGAG. The chain combines TRBV7-3 with TRBJ2-1, with 9 bases that match TRBD2. The DNA ends 3 residues before the CDR3 does, and the rest of the CDR3 is filled in from the germline J gene. Germline values: CDR1 SGHTA, CDR2 FQGTGA. J was trimmed by 2 bases and V by 3 bases; bases with no gene match: 2. The CDR3 extends over 15 amino acids.

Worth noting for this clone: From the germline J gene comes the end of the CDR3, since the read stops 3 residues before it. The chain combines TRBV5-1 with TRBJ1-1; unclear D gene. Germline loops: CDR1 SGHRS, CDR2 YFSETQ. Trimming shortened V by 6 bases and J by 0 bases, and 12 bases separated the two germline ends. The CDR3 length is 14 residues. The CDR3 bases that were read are TGCGCCAGCACCCTCGATGAGGTGAACACTGAA. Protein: CASTLDEVNTE. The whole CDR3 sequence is CASTLDEVNTEAFF.

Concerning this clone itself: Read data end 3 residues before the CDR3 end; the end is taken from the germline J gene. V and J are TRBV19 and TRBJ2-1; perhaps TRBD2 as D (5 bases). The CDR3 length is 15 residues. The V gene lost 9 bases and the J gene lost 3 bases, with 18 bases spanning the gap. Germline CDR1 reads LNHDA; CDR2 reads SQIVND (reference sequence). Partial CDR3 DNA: TGTGCCAGCAGTCGAGGGCCCCAAGGCTACAATGAG. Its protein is CASSRGPQGYNE. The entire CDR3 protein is CASSRGPQGYNEQFF.

Here the CDR3 reads CASSLYSGVSNDYTF. CDR3 bases read: TGTGCCAGCAGCTTATATAGCGGGGTTTCCAATGAC. The chain couples TRBV7-3 to TRBJ1-2; no reliable D call. The read halts 3 residues ahead of the CDR3 end, with the missing end drawn from the germline J gene. The CDR3 runs 15 residues. The V gene's germline CDR1 is SGHTA and CDR2 FQGTGA.

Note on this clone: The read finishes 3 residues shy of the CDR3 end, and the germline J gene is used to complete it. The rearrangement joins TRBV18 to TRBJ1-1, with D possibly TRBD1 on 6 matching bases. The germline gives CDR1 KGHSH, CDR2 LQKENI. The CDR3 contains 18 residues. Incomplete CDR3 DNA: TGTGCCAGCTCACCAATAGTAGCGGGGGGGCCTAGCACAGATACG. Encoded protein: CASSPIVAGGPSTDT. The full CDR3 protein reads CASSPIVAGGPSTDTAFF.